This T cell receptor (beta chain) was captured by sequencing in a study of a mutant IDH1 vaccine in newly diagnosed glioma. V shed 0 bases and J 2 bases; nucleotides not matched to a gene: 5. Germline-derived CDR1 and CDR2 are SGHRS and YFSETQ. The CDR3 is made up of 16 amino acids. Worth noting for this clone: Its specificity is not known.

Generated by immunoSEQ multiplex PCR, the TCRdb table keeps only in-frame clones and is missing some. The sample has tens of thousands of clones, roughly 76% seen once. Time point in this sample: week 35, safety follow-up. Each dose delivered 300 ug of mutant IDH1 20-mer peptide subcutaneously with imiquimod. The chain couples TRBV5-1 to TRBJ2-1; 7 bases map to TRBD2. Material: PBMCs, obtained from a glioma patient whose treatment included an IDH1 peptide vaccine. The sequence derives from a man aged 40-49 years with glioma. CDR3 sequence (DNA): TGCGCCAGCAGCTTGGACGGGAGGCCCGCCTACAATGAGCAGTTCTTC. It is translated as CASSLDGRPAYNEQFF.